The 5 T cell receptor beta chains listed next were all sequenced from one sample in a study of human T cells and chemical hapten exposure. TCRdb analysed the RACE reads with MiXCR anew, one entry per CDR3 protein. The sample shows about 69,000 distinct CDR3 sequences, 10% to 13% of them seen only once. The time point: patch test 2, 6 weeks after DPC sensitization. The treatment was: therapeutic diphenylcyclopropenone sensitization with weekly scalp DPC. The input for sequencing was whole blood, taken in connection with sensitization to the hapten diphenylcyclopropenone (DPC). Every receptor here comes from a woman between 45 and 65 years old with alopecia areata. Some clones in this sample may be carry-over from other donors' samples.

About this clonotype: This clone may be a read error of a much larger clone one base away. The chain combines TRBV11-2 with TRBJ2-2; D uncertain. CDR3 length equals 15 residues. Germline V gives CDR1 SGHAT, CDR2 FQNNGV. This chain's CDR3 is CASRLDDQYTGELFF. CDR3 bases: TGTGCCAGCAGATTAGACGATCAGTACACCGGGGAGCTGTTTTTT.

This clonotype has ten or more counts. The chain links TRBV29-1 to TRBJ2-5; 8 positions match TRBD1. The CDR3 consists of 14 residues. Trimming cost V 6 bases and J 5 bases; bases outside gene matches: 11. The germline V gene has CDR1 SQVTM and CDR2 ANQGSEA. The chain's CDR3 is CSVIKDRAFETQYF. CDR3 nucleotides: TGCAGCGTCATTAAGGACAGGGCCTTCGAGACCCAGTACTTC.

This clonotype was seen ten or more times. V usage is TRBV12-3 or TRBV12-4 and J usage is TRBJ1-2; TRBD1 matches at 8 bases. J gave up 4 bases and V 5 bases, and 3 bases lay outside the gene matches. The CDR3 sequence is 13 residues long. The CDR3, as DNA: TGTGCCAGCAGTCATGACAGGGGCTATGGCTACACCTTC. Amino acids: CASSHDRGYGYTF.

This clonotype was counted ten times or more. The chain combines TRBV13 with TRBJ2-3; 13 nucleotides align to TRBD2. This CDR3 is built from 18 residues. Trimming at V came to 2 bases and at J to 3 bases, leaving 8 bases not matched to a gene. Germline values: CDR1 PRHDT, CDR2 FYEKMQ (reference sequence). The CDR3 loop reads CASSLRTSGSGGTDTQYF. CDR3 coding DNA: TGTGCCAGCAGCTTAAGGACTAGCGGGAGCGGGGGGACAGATACGCAGTATTTT.

V and J are TRBV29-1 and TRBJ1-3; D not resolved. With 6 bases removed from V and 6 bases from J, the gap between germline ends came to 9 bases. The CDR3 has 11 amino acids. Per germline, CDR1 SQVTM and CDR2 ANQGSEA. CDR3 DNA: TGCAGCGTCTCGGACGTAAACACCATATATTTT. This translates into CSVSDVNTIYF.